This T cell receptor (beta chain) is from a study of shared clonotypes between healthy human individuals. In germline, CDR1 is SGHRS, CDR2 YFSETQ. The CDR3 totals 15 residues. Trimming removed 4 bases from V and 2 bases from J; junction bases left unmatched: 2. Only in-frame clones appear in the TCRdb table, and some are missing; sequencing was by immunoSEQ multiplex PCR. The top ten clones hold approximately 12% of a sample with about 480,000 clones, about three quarters of them seen once. The chain carries TRBV5-1 and TRBJ2-1; TRBD2 matches at 11 bases. The TCR originated in a woman between 35 and 50 years old in good health. Some clones in this sample may be carry-over from other donors' samples. The sequenced sample consisted of PBMCs. As DNA, the CDR3 is TGCGCCAGCAGCCCGACTAGCGGGACCTACAATGAGCAGTTCTTC. Protein: CASSPTSGTYNEQFF.